This TCR beta chain originates from a study of cytomegalovirus exposure and HLA in healthy donors. Overall study findings and caveats: The study listed around 150 cytomegalovirus-associated TCR beta chains. Several of the most significant clusters appeared, in a later analysis, to be linked to common viral pathogens.

Details on this clone: Its antigen is as yet unknown.

The CDR3 has 12 residues. V lost 5 bases and J lost 7; bases outside the gene matches: 6. Germline lookup yields CDR1 GTSNPN and CDR2 SVGIG (reference sequence). PCR employed 60 Vbeta and 13 Jbeta primers. Produced via immunoSEQ multiplex PCR; TCRdb's table is partial and in-frame only. There are 250,000 or so clones in the sample; 85% occur only once, and over 1% lies in the top ten. This TCR was sampled from a human donor in good health. Sequencing input: PBMCs. This chain links TRBV30 with TRBJ2-7, with 9 positions matching TRBD2. The CDR3 region has the DNA TGTGCCTGGGGGGCGGGAGGGAGGGAGCAGTACTTC. Translating gives CAWGAGGREQYF.